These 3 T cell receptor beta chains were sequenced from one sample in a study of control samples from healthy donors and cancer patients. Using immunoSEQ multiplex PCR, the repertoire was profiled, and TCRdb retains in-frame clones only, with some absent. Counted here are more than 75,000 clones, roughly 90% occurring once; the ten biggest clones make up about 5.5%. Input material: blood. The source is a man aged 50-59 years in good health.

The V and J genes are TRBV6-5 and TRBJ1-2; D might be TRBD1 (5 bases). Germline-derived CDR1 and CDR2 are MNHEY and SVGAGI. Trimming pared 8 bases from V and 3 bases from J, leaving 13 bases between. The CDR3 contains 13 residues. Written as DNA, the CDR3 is TGTGCCAGCTTGGGGCAGATAGACTATGGCTACACCTTC. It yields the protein CASLGQIDYGYTF.

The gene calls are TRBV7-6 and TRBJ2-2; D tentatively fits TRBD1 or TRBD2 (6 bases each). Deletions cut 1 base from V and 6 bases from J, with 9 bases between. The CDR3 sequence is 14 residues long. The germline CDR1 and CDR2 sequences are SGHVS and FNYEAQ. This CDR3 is CASSLGGASGELFF. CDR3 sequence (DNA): TGTGCCAGCAGCTTAGGGGGGGCGTCCGGGGAGCTGTTTTTT.

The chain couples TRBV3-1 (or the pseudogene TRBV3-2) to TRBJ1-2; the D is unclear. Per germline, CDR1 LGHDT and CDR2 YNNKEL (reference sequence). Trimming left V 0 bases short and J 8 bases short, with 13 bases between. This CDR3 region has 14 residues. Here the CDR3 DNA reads TGTGCCAGCAGCCAAGATAAAACCTCGAGGGGCTACACCTTC. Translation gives CASSQDKTSRGYTF.